These 3 T cell receptor beta chains originate from one sample sequenced in a study of T cells in Graves' hyperthyroidism and ophthalmopathy. Amplified TCR beta CDR3 regions came from RNA transcripts. The HTBI set primed first-round TCR CDR3 RT-PCR. TCRdb re-called the multiplex PCR reads with MiXCR, one entry per CDR3 protein. The data show 600,000 or so distinct CDR3 sequences, with around 16% seen just once and approximately 3.8% held by the top ten. Sequenced: blood. The receptors originated from a woman aged 30 to 39 with Graves' hyperthyroidism.

This clonotype was found many times. The chain recombines TRBV5-1 with TRBJ2-5; 11 bases agree with TRBD1. J gave up 4 bases and V 3 bases, and 11 bases lay outside the gene matches. The CDR3 has 17 amino acids. From germline, CDR1 is SGHRS and CDR2 YFSETQ. CDR3 region: CASSSSLGTGGRETQYF. The CDR3, as DNA: TGCGCCAGCAGCTCCAGTCTGGGGACAGGGGGTCGAGAGACCCAGTACTTC.

The table lists this clonotype with a count of one. The chain combines TRBV6-5 with TRBJ2-3; 10 nucleotides align to TRBD2. Germline assignment: CDR1 MNHEY and CDR2 SVGAGI. CDR3 size: 16 residues. With V trimmed by 4 bases and J by 5 bases, 9 bases remained unmatched. CDR3 loop: CASSSAASGGIDTQYF. The CDR3 DNA sequence: TGTGCCAGCAGTTCGGCGGCTAGCGGGGGAATAGATACGCAGTATTTT.

On this clonotype itself: A read error is possible here, since a much larger clone lies one base away. The chain employs TRBV11-2 and TRBJ2-1, with D possibly being TRBD2 (6 bases). CDR1 and CDR2 (germline): SGHAT, FQNNGV. This CDR3 is 15 amino acids long. Trimming pared 1 base from V and 8 bases from J, leaving 15 bases between. The CDR3 loop is CASSLVSNGSYEQFF. CDR3 sequence (DNA): TGTGCCAGCAGCTTAGTCTCTAACGGGAGCTATGAGCAGTTCTTC.